The 30 T cell receptor beta chains below were found in one sample sequenced in a study of control samples from healthy donors and cancer patients (dated by TCRdb to about 2020). The protocol used for the library was the immunoSEQ multiplex PCR assay. TCRdb took over this immuneACCESS table, retaining in-frame rearrangements with V and J assigned. Such tables are incomplete; in checked studies, under half of the missing clones stem from an unresolved V gene, and the remainder is unexplained. The sample yields fewer than 200,000 clones; about 94% were counted once. Approximately 14% of the sample is held by the ten biggest clonotypes. The sequenced sample was PBMCs. The receptors shown here come from a man in his fifties or sixties with colorectal cancer.

This clone came up once. This chain links TRBV19 with TRBJ2-7; D gene ambiguous. V lost 3 bases and J 7 bases, leaving 10 bases between the germline ends. This CDR3 region has 12 residues. CDR1 and CDR2 from the germline V gene are LNHDA and SQIVND (reference sequence). CDR3 residues: CASSIVPTEQYF. CDR3 nucleotides: TGTGCCAGTAGTATTGTCCCAACTGAGCAGTACTTC.

V and J are TRBV19 and TRBJ2-5; 8 bases agree with TRBD1. The CDR3 is made up of 16 amino acids. V trimming: 4 bases; J trimming: 5 bases; junction bases outside the gene matches: 12. Germline assignment: CDR1 LNHDA and CDR2 SQIVND (reference sequence). CDR3 loop: CASSRRTGSDGETQYF. Here the CDR3 DNA reads TGTGCCAGTAGTAGGCGGACAGGGTCAGACGGGGAGACCCAGTACTTC.

This sequence joins TRBV4-1 and TRBJ2-5; weak D call: TRBD1 (6 bases). Germline-derived CDR1 and CDR2 are MGHRA and YSYEKL. With 0 bases removed from V and 1 base from J, the gap between germline ends came to 9 bases. The CDR3 consists of 15 residues. The DNA for the CDR3 is TGCGCCAGCAGCCAAGATAGGGGGAGCCAAGAGACCCAGTACTTC. This translates into CASSQDRGSQETQYF.

For the CDR3, the DNA is TGCAGTGCTAGTGACAGGGGGCCCCAAGAGACCCAGTACTTC. This translates into CSASDRGPQETQYF. This chain links TRBV20-1 with TRBJ2-5; 10 bases fit TRBD1. The CDR3 is 14 amino acids. CDR1 and CDR2 from the germline V gene are DFQATT and SNEGSKA (reference sequence). J gave up 1 base and V 3 bases, and 2 bases lay outside the gene matches.

The genes are TRBV10-2 and TRBJ1-2; tentatively, D is TRBD1 (6 bases). CDR3 length: 14 residues. V lost 7 bases to trimming and J lost 4 bases, with 16 bases between them. Germline V lookup: CDR1 WSHSY, CDR2 SAAADI. The chain's CDR3 is CASTTGSQTYGYTF. The CDR3 region has the DNA TGCGCCAGCACTACAGGGAGCCAGACCTATGGCTACACCTTC.

This rearrangement joins TRBV19 to TRBJ2-5; TRBD1 aligns across 9 bases. Germline V CDR1 and CDR2: LNHDA, SQIVND (reference sequence). There are 15 residues in the CDR3. V lost 4 bases, J lost 10 bases, and 13 bases stayed unmatched. The CDR3 sequence is CASSNTGGRGVDQYF. The DNA of the CDR3 is TGTGCCAGTAGTAATACAGGGGGCAGGGGAGTGGACCAGTACTTC. The full variable domain, in which reference TRBV19 and TRBJ2-5 provide the parts outside the CDR3, is DGGITQSPKYLFRKEGQNVTLSCEQNLNHDAMYWYRQDPGQGLRLIYYSQIVNDFQKGDIAEGYSVSREKKESFPLTVTSAQKNPTAFYLCASSNTGGRGVDQYFGPGTRLLVL.

The chain carries TRBV9 and TRBJ1-5; the D gene is possibly TRBD1 (6 bases). The CDR3 loop spans 15 amino acids. The V gene lost 1 base and the J gene lost 4 bases, with 12 bases spanning the gap. CDR1 and CDR2 from the germline V gene are SGDLS and YYNGEE. CDR3 residues: CASSVRQEKNQPQHF. The CDR3 DNA reads TGTGCCAGCAGCGTAAGACAGGAGAAGAATCAGCCCCAGCATTTT.

The J gene is TRBJ1-6, the V gene TRBV3-1 (or the pseudogene TRBV3-2); 9 bases match TRBD1. The germline V gene has CDR1 LGHDT and CDR2 YNNKEL (reference sequence). This CDR3 region has 18 residues. The trim removed 2 bases at V and 5 bases at J, leaving 10 bases unmatched. In DNA, the CDR3 is TGTGCCAGCAGCCAAAGAGCCCTCGGGACAGGGAATAATTCACCCCTCCACTTT. Translated: CASSQRALGTGNNSPLHF.

The chain joins TRBV11-2 to TRBJ2-5; tentative D call: TRBD1 (6 bases). With 0 bases removed from V and 3 bases from J, the gap between germline ends came to 14 bases. Germline V gives CDR1 SGHAT, CDR2 FQNNGV. This CDR3 region has 16 residues. CDR3 nucleotide sequence: TGTGCCAGCAGCTTAGAACCCCGGACAGCCAAAGAGACCCAGTACTTC. Translation gives CASSLEPRTAKETQYF.

The gene calls are TRBV9 and TRBJ2-6; maybe TRBD1 (6 bases). V dropped 0 bases and J dropped 0 bases, with 13 bases sitting between them. CDR1 SGDLS and CDR2 YYNGEE come from the germline V gene. The CDR3 extends over 18 amino acids. In DNA form, the CDR3 reads TGTGCCAGCAGCGTAGGGGTGGGGGCCCGCTCTGGGGCCAACGTCCTGACTTTC. This sequence encodes CASSVGVGARSGANVLTF. Drawing the rest from reference TRBV9 and TRBJ2-6, the complete variable domain is DSGVTQTPKHLITATGQRVTLRCSPRSGDLSVYWYQQSLDQGLQFLIQYYNGEERAKGNILERFSAQQFPDLHSELNLSSLELGDSALYFCASSVGVGARSGANVLTFGAGSRLTVL.

The chain recombines TRBV19 with TRBJ2-3, with D possibly being TRBD2 (6 bases). Germline values: CDR1 LNHDA, CDR2 SQIVND (reference sequence). Trimming took 6 bases from V and 6 from J, leaving 16 bases between them. The CDR3 sequence is 14 residues long. The CDR3 sequence: CASRLEVGGDTQYF. The CDR3 DNA follows: TGTGCCAGTAGGTTAGAGGTCGGAGGGGATACGCAGTATTTT.

The genes are TRBV12-3 or TRBV12-4 and TRBJ1-1, with unresolved D. The CDR3 length is 11 residues. V dropped 5 bases and J dropped 11 bases, with 12 bases sitting between them. The CDR3 region has the DNA TGTGCCAGCAGTGGAGGACCGAGGGCTTTCTTT. This encodes CASSGGPRAFF.

The rearrangement links TRBV12-3 or TRBV12-4 to TRBJ1-6; D not resolved. V was pared by 0 bases and J by 10 bases, with 7 bases between. The CDR3 loop spans 13 amino acids. CDR3 DNA: TGTGCCAGCAGTTTAGCGGAGGGCTCACCCCTCCACTTT. Translated, it gives CASSLAEGSPLHF.

The rearrangement joins TRBV6-1 to TRBJ1-5; TRBD1 might be the D (6 bases). V gave up 3 bases and J gave up 0 bases, with 18 bases separating them. There are 18 residues in the CDR3. The germline V gene encodes CDR1 MNHNS and CDR2 SASEGT. In DNA form, the CDR3 reads TGTGCCAGCAGTGAGCACAACCCGGGACATATTAGCAATCAGCCCCAGCATTTT. Amino acids: CASSEHNPGHISNQPQHF.

This rearrangement joins TRBV5-1 to TRBJ2-7; 9 bases are shared with TRBD1. Per germline, CDR1 SGHRS and CDR2 YFSETQ. There are 14 residues in the CDR3. V was clipped by 5 bases and J by 4 bases; unmatched bases: 7. The CDR3: CASRFGQGLYEQYF. In DNA form, the CDR3 reads TGCGCCAGCAGATTCGGACAGGGGCTTTACGAGCAGTACTTC.

The chain couples TRBV6-6 to TRBJ2-7, with 12 bases aligning to TRBD1. Germline assignment: CDR1 MNHNY and CDR2 SVGAGI (reference sequence). This CDR3 region has 19 residues. Unmatched junction bases numbered 16, after V lost 5 bases and J lost 2 bases. CDR3 sequence reads: CASSRFLGQGAPQAYEQYF. CDR3 DNA sequence: TGTGCCAGCAGTCGATTTTTGGGACAGGGGGCGCCTCAGGCCTACGAGCAGTACTTC.

The chain recombines TRBV7-9 with TRBJ2-5; D uncertain. In germline, CDR1 is SEHNR, CDR2 FQNEAQ (reference sequence). The V and J ends lost 3 bases and 5 bases respectively, with 19 bases between them. The CDR3 consists of 16 residues. The CDR3, as DNA: TGTGCCAGCAGCTTCCTTGGTAGGGTTCACAAGGAGACCCAGTACTTC. Translated, it gives CASSFLGRVHKETQYF.

The V gene is TRBV11-2, the J gene TRBJ2-3; 8 nucleotides line up with TRBD1. Germline CDR1 reads SGHAT; CDR2 reads FQNNGV. The CDR3 totals 15 residues. The J segment lost 6 bases and the V segment lost 5 bases, leaving 10 bases of the junction unmatched. The CDR3 nucleotides are TGTGCCAGCAGCCACTACGTGGACAGGGTGGATACGCAGTATTTT. Amino acid sequence: CASSHYVDRVDTQYF.

The chain links TRBV3-1 (or the pseudogene TRBV3-2) to TRBJ2-5; 7 nucleotides line up with TRBD1. V was pared by 4 bases and J by 6 bases, with 5 bases of the junction left unmatched. CDR1 is LGHDT and CDR2 is YNNKEL in the germline V gene (reference sequence). The CDR3 sequence is 13 residues long. The CDR3 DNA reads as TGTGCCAGCAGCCTACAACAGGGGAAGACCCAGTACTTC. This translates into CASSLQQGKTQYF.

The genes are TRBV5-1 and TRBJ1-3, with TRBD1 matching over 7 bases. The germline V gene encodes CDR1 SGHRS and CDR2 YFSETQ. The V and J ends lost 0 bases and 0 bases, in that order; junction bases with no gene match: 6. The CDR3 runs 17 residues. Written as DNA, the CDR3 is TGCGCCAGCAGCTTGGGACAGGGAGGATACTCTGGAAACACCATATATTTT. This gives the protein CASSLGQGGYSGNTIYF.

This chain uses TRBV7-9 with TRBJ1-1; D gene uncertain. The CDR3 runs to 13 residues. V was pared by 7 bases and J by 1 base, with 10 bases between. Germline V CDR1 and CDR2: SEHNR, FQNEAQ (reference sequence). This CDR3 reads CASTRGENTEAFF. Here the CDR3 DNA reads TGTGCCAGCACCCGAGGTGAGAACACTGAAGCTTTCTTT. Using reference TRBV7-9 and TRBJ1-1 for the parts outside the CDR3, the full variable domain is DTGVSQNPRHKITKRGQNVTFRCDPISEHNRLYWYRQTLGQGPEFLTYFQNEAQLEKSRLLSDRFSAERPKGSFSTLEIQRTEQGDSAMYLCASTRGENTEAFFGQGTRLTVV.

The V and J genes are TRBV30 and TRBJ1-4, with 9 bases aligning to TRBD1. V was pared by 0 bases and J by 14 bases, with 16 bases of the junction left unmatched. The CDR3 consists of 16 residues. Germline V lookup: CDR1 GTSNPN, CDR2 SVGIG (reference sequence). The CDR3 reads CAWSVSRTGESGKLFF. CDR3 nucleotides: TGTGCCTGGAGTGTCTCCCGGACAGGGGAGTCCGGTAAGCTGTTTTTT.

The genes are TRBV19 and TRBJ1-5, with D unclear. Trimming pared 5 bases from V and 0 bases from J, leaving 11 bases between. The length of the CDR3 is 15 residues. CDR1 LNHDA and CDR2 SQIVND come from the germline V gene (reference sequence). CDR3 DNA: TGTGCCAGTAGTCTCGGCAGGTATAGCAATCAGCCCCAGCATTTT. Translation: CASSLGRYSNQPQHF. The full variable domain, rest sourced from reference TRBV19 and TRBJ1-5, is DGGITQSPKYLFRKEGQNVTLSCEQNLNHDAMYWYRQDPGQGLRLIYYSQIVNDFQKGDIAEGYSVSREKKESFPLTVTSAQKNPTAFYLCASSLGRYSNQPQHFGDGTRLSIL.

The rearrangement joins TRBV5-1 to TRBJ2-7; 7 positions agree with TRBD2. The CDR3 loop spans 17 amino acids. Germline V gives CDR1 SGHRS, CDR2 YFSETQ. V lost 4 bases to trimming and J lost 1 base; unmatched junction nucleotides: 14. The CDR3 nucleotides are TGCGCCAGCAGCCCAGGTCATCTATCAGCGGGATCCTACGAGCAGTACTTC. It codes for CASSPGHLSAGSYEQYF. Variable domain in full (rest from reference TRBV5-1 and TRBJ2-7): KAGVTQTPRYLIKTRGQQVTLSCSPISGHRSVSWYQQTPGQGLQFLFEYFSETQRNKGNFPGRFSGRQFSNSRSEMNVSTLELGDSALYLCASSPGHLSAGSYEQYFGPGTRLTVT.

This sequence joins TRBV5-4 and TRBJ2-1; 8 bases match TRBD1. The V gene's germline CDR1 is SGHNT and CDR2 YYREEE (reference sequence). With 4 bases clipped from V and 8 bases from J, the junction kept 5 bases outside the gene matches. This CDR3 comprises 13 residues. In nucleotides, the CDR3 is TGTGCCAGCAGCCCGGACAGGGTCGATGAGCAGTTCTTC. Its protein product is CASSPDRVDEQFF.

This chain joins TRBV29-1 and TRBJ2-5; TRBD2 matches 8 bases. The germline V gene has CDR1 SQVTM and CDR2 ANQGSEA. With 1 base clipped from V and 10 bases from J, the junction kept 8 bases outside the gene matches. The CDR3 runs 13 residues. The CDR3 loop reads CSVEVAGGMGQYF. For the CDR3, the DNA is TGCAGCGTTGAAGTTGCGGGGGGAATGGGCCAGTACTTC. Full variable domain (outside the CDR3, taken from reference TRBV29-1 and TRBJ2-5): SAVISQKPSRDICQRGTSLTIQCQVDSQVTMMFWYRQQPGQSLTLIATANQGSEATYESGFVIDKFPISRPNLTFSTLTVSNMSPEDSSIYLCSVEVAGGMGQYFGPGTRLLVL.

The V call is TRBV4-3, the J call TRBJ1-2; D unclear. CDR3 length equals 13 residues. Trimming left V 2 bases short and J 8 bases short, with 12 bases between. Looked up from germline, CDR1 is LGHNA and CDR2 is YSLEER. The CDR3 sequence is CASSQSRTGGYTF. The CDR3 bases are TGCGCCAGCAGCCAAAGCCGGACGGGAGGCTACACCTTC.

The genes are TRBV29-1 and TRBJ1-4; TRBD1 agrees at 7 bases. V shed 5 bases, J shed 6 bases, and the junction held 3 bases outside the gene matches. The CDR3 is made up of 12 amino acids. The germline CDR1 and CDR2 sequences are SQVTM and ANQGSEA. This CDR3 reads CSVITGDEKLFF. The DNA of the CDR3 is TGCAGCGTTATAACAGGGGATGAAAAACTGTTTTTT. Full variable domain (rest looked up from reference TRBV29-1 and TRBJ1-4): SAVISQKPSRDICQRGTSLTIQCQVDSQVTMMFWYRQQPGQSLTLIATANQGSEATYESGFVIDKFPISRPNLTFSTLTVSNMSPEDSSIYLCSVITGDEKLFFGSGTQLSVL.

V usage is TRBV5-1 and J usage is TRBJ1-2; D is perhaps TRBD1 (5 bases). CDR1 SGHRS and CDR2 YFSETQ come from the germline V gene. The germline V and J ends were trimmed by 4 bases and 1 base, with 8 bases remaining between them. The CDR3 is 13 amino acids. The CDR3 coding sequence is TGCGCCAGCAGCCAGGGCCTTAACTATGGCTACACCTTC. Amino acids: CASSQGLNYGYTF.

CDR3 sequence: CASSPGTGKNSPLHF. CDR3 bases: TGTGCCAGCAGCCCGGGGACAGGGAAGAATTCACCCCTCCACTTT. The chain uses TRBV7-2 and TRBJ1-6, with 9 bases that match TRBD1. The ends lost 5 bases at V and 7 bases at J; junction bases unmatched: 6. This CDR3 is 15 amino acids long. Looked up from germline, CDR1 is SGHTA and CDR2 is FQGNSA.